This T cell receptor beta chain was captured in a study of cytomegalovirus exposure and HLA in healthy donors. It was with 60 Vbeta and 13 Jbeta primers that the PCR ran. Clones were sequenced by immunoSEQ multiplex PCR, and TCRdb holds only the in-frame ones, with some missing. The profile shows approximately 100,000 clones, 65% to 85% of them singletons. The CDR3 covers 15 residues. V was pared by 4 bases and J by 1 base, with 14 bases between. Per the germline V gene, CDR1 is SGDLS and CDR2 is YYNGEE. On this clone itself: Its antigen is not known.

Notes on the study in general: When analyzed later, the rates of TCR association showed variation by HLA locus, with DRB1 the most and HLA-C the fewest. Likely technical artifact: a cluster of highly shared sequence variants. Roughly uniform sequencing depth across donors was assumed, possibly incorrectly.

The sequenced material came from PBMCs. This chain joins TRBV9 and TRBJ1-1, with TRBD1 as a possible D gene (5 bases). This clonotype originated in a man between 18 and 35 years old in good health and CMV-seronegative. The DNA for the CDR3 is TGTGCCAGCAGCTCCCAGGGAACAGCGAACACTGAAGCTTTCTTT. It codes for CASSSQGTANTEAFF.